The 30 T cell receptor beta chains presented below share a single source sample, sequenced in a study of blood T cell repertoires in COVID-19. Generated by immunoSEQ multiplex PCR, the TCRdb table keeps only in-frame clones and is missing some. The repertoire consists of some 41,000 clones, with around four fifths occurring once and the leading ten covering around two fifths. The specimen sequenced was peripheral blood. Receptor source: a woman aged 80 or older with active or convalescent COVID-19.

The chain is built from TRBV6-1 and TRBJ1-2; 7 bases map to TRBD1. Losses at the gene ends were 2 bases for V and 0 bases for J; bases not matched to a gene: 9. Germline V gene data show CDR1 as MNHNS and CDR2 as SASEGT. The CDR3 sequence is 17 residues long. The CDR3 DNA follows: TGTGCCAGCAGTGAACGGGACAGCCAGAAAGCTAACTATGGCTACACCTTC. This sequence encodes CASSERDSQKANYGYTF.

The CDR3 protein is CATSRVTGDAGELFF. The CDR3 nucleotides are TGTGCCACCAGCAGAGTTACAGGGGATGCCGGGGAGCTGTTTTTT. The rearrangement joins TRBV15 to TRBJ2-2, with 7 nucleotides matching TRBD1. Germline lookup yields CDR1 LNHNV and CDR2 YYDKDF (reference sequence). Trimming cost V 1 base and J 6 bases; bases outside gene matches: 5. The CDR3 sequence is 15 residues long.

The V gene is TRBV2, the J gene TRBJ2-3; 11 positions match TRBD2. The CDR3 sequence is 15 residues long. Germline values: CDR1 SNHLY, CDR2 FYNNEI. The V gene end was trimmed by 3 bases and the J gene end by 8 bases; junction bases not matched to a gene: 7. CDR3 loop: CASSELAGGAGTQYF. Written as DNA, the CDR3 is TGTGCCAGCAGTGAGTTAGCGGGAGGGGCAGGTACGCAGTATTTT.

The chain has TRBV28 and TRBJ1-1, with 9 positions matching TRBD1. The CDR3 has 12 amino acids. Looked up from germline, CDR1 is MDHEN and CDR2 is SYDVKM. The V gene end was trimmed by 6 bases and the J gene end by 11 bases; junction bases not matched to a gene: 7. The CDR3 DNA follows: TGTGCCAGCAGGGCACAGGGGGCTGCGGCTTTCTTT. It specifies CASRAQGAAAFF. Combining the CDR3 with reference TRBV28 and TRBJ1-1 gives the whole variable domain DVKVTQSSRYLVKRTGEKVFLECVQDMDHENMFWYRQDPGLGLRLIYFSYDVKMKEKGDIPEGYSVSREKKERFSLILESASTNQTSMYLCASRAQGAAAFFGQGTRLTVV.

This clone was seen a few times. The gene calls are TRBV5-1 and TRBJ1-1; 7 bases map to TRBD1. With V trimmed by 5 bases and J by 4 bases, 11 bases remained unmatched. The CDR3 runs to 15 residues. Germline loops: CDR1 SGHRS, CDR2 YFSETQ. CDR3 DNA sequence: TGCGCCAGCAGTGGATTAAACAGGGGAAGCACTGAAGCTTTCTTT. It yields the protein CASSGLNRGSTEAFF.

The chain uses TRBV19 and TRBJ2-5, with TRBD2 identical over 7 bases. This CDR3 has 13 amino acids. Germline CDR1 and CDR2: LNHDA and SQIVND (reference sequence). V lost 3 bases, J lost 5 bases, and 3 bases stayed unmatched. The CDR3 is CASSMGGLETQYF. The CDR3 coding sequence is TGTGCCAGTAGTATGGGGGGGTTGGAGACCCAGTACTTC.

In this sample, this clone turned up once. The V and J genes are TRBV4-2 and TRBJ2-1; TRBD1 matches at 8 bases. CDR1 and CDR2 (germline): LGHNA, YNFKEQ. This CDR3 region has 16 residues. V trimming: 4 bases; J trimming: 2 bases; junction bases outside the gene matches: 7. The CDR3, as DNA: TGTGCCAGCAGCCCTGACCGACAGGGGCCCTACAATGAGCAGTTCTTC. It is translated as CASSPDRQGPYNEQFF.

The chain's CDR3 is CASSQGEEGFWEQYF. The CDR3 DNA sequence: TGCGCCAGCAGCCAAGGAGAGGAAGGTTTTTGGGAGCAGTACTTC. The chain links TRBV4-3 to TRBJ2-7; no clear D gene. The CDR3 is made up of 15 amino acids. Per germline, CDR1 LGHNA and CDR2 YSLEER. V was trimmed by 1 base and J by 7 bases, leaving 17 bases between them.

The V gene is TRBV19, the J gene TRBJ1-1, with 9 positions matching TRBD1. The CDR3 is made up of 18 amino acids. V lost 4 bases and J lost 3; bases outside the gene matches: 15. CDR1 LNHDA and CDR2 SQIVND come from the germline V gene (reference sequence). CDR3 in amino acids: CASSRSGKGQGTDTEAFF. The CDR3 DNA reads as TGTGCCAGTAGTAGATCCGGGAAGGGACAGGGTACGGACACTGAAGCTTTCTTT.

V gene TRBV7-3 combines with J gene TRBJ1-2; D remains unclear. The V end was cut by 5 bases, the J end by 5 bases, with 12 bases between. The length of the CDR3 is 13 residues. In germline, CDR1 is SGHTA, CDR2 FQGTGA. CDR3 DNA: TGTGCCAGCAGCCCTAACGGGGATTATGGCTACACCTTC. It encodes CASSPNGDYGYTF.

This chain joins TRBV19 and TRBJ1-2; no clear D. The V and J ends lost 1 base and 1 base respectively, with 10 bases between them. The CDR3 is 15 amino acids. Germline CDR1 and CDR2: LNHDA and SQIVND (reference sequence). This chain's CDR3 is CASSIAQPGNYGYTF. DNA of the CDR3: TGTGCCAGTAGTATAGCACAGCCCGGTAACTATGGCTACACCTTC.

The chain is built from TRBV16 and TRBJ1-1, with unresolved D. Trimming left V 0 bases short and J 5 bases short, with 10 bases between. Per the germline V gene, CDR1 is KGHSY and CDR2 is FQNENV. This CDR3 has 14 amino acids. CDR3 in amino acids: CASSQSRGLTEAFF. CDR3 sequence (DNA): TGTGCCAGCAGCCAATCCCGGGGTTTAACTGAAGCTTTCTTT.

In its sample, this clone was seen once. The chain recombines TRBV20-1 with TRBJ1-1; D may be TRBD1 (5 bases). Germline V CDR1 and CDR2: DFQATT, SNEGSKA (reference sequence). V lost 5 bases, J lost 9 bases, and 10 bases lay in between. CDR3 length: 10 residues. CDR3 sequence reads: CSAWNRKAFF. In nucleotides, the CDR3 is TGCAGTGCTTGGAACAGGAAAGCTTTCTTT.

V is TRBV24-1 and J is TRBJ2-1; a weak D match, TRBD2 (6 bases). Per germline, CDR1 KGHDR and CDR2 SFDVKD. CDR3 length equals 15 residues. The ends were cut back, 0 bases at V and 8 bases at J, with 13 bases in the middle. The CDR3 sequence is CATSDLGGSRDEQFF. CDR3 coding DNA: TGTGCCACCAGTGATTTGGGGGGGAGCAGGGATGAGCAGTTCTTC.

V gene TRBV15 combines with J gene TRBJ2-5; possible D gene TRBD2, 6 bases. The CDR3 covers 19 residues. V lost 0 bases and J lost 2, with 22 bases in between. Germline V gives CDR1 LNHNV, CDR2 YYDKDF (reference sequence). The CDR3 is CATSRDQYKGISGQETQYF. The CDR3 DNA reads TGTGCCACCAGCAGAGATCAGTACAAGGGTATTAGCGGACAAGAGACCCAGTACTTC. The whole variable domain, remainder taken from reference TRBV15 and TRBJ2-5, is DAMVIQNPRYQVTQFGKPVTLSCSQTLNHNVMYWYQQKSSQAPKLLFHYYDKDFNNEADTPDNFQSRRPNTSFCFLDIRSPGLGDTAMYLCATSRDQYKGISGQETQYFGPGTRLLVL.

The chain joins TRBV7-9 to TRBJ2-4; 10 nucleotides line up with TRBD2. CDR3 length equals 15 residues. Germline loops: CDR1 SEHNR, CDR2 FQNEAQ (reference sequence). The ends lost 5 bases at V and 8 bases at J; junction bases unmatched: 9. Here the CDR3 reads CASSREGLAFDIQYF. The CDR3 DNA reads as TGTGCCAGCAGCCGAGAGGGACTAGCGTTTGACATTCAGTACTTC.

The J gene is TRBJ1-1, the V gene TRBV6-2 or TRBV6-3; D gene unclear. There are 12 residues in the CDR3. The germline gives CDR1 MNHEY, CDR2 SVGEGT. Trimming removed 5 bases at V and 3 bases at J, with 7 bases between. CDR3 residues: CASSPTDTEAFF. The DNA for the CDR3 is TGTGCCAGCAGTCCCACAGACACTGAAGCTTTCTTT.

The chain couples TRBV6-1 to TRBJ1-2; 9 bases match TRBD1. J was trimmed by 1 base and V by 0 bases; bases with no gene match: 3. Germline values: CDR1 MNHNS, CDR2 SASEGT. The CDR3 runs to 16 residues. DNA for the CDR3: TGTGCCAGCAGTGAAGCGGGACAGGGCGGTAACTATGGCTACACCTTC. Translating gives CASSEAGQGGNYGYTF.

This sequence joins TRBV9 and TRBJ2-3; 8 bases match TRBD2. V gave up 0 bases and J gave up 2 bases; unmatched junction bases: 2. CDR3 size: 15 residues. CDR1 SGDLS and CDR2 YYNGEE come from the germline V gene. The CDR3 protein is CASSVAGGITDTQYF. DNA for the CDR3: TGTGCCAGCAGCGTAGCGGGAGGGATCACAGATACGCAGTATTTT. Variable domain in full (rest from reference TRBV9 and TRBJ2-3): DSGVTQTPKHLITATGQRVTLRCSPRSGDLSVYWYQQSLDQGLQFLIQYYNGEERAKGNILERFSAQQFPDLHSELNLSSLELGDSALYFCASSVAGGITDTQYFGPGTRLTVL.

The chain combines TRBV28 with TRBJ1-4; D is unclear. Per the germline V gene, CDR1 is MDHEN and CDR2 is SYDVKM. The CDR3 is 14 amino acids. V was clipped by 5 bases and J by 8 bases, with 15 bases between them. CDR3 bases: TGTGCCAGCAGTCGCTCTCAGGTTCGCGAAAAACTGTTTTTT. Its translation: CASSRSQVREKLFF.

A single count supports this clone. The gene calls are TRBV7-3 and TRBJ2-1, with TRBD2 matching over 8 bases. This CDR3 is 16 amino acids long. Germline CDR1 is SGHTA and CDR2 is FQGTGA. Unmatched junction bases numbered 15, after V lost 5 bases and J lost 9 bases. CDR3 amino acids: CASSVSGTSTFVEQFF. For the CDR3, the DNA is TGTGCCAGCAGCGTATCCGGGACTAGTACGTTCGTTGAGCAGTTCTTC.

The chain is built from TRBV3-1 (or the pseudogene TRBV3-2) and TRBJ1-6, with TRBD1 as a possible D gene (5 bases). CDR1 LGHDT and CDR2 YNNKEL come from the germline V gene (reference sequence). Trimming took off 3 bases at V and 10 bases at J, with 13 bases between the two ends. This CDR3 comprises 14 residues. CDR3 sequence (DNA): TGTGCCAGCAGCCATGGGCAGGAGGGGTCACCCCTCCACTTT. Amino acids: CASSHGQEGSPLHF.

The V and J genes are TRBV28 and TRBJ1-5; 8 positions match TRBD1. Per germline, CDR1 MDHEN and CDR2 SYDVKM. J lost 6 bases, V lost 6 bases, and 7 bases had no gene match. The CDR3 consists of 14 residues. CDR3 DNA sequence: TGTGCCAGCAGCCTAGGACAGGGCGGTCAGCCCCAGCATTTT. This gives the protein CASSLGQGGQPQHF.

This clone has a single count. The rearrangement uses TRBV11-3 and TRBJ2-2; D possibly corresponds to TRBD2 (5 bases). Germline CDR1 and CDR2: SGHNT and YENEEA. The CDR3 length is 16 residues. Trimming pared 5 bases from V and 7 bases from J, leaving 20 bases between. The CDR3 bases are TGTGCCAGCAGCAAAAACGGCGGGCCGTCAGGCGGGGAGCTGTTTTTT. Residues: CASSKNGGPSGGELFF.

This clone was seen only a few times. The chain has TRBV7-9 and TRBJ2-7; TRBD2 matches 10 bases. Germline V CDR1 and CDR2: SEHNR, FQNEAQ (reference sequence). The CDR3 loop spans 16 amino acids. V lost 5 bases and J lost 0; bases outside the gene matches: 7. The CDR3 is CASSPGTSATSYEQYF. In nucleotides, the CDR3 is TGTGCCAGCAGCCCGGGGACTAGCGCCACCTCCTACGAGCAGTACTTC.

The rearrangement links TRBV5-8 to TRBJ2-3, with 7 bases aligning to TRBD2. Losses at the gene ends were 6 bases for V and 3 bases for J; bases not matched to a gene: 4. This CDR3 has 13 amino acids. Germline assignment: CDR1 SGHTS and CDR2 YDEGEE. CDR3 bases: TGTGCCAGCACTCTAGCGGTGACAGATACGCAGTATTTT. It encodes CASTLAVTDTQYF. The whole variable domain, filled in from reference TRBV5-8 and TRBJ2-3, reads EAGVTQSPTHLIKTRGQQATLRCSPISGHTSVYWYQQALGLGLQFLLWYDEGEERNRGNFPPRFSGRQFPNYSSELNVNALELEDSALYLCASTLAVTDTQYFGPGTRLTVL.

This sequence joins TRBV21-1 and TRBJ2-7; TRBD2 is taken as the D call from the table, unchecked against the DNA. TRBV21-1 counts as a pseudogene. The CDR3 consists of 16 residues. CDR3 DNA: TGTGCCAGCAGCAAAGCAAACGAGCGAAACTCCTACGAGCAGTACTTC. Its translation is CASSKANERNSYEQYF.

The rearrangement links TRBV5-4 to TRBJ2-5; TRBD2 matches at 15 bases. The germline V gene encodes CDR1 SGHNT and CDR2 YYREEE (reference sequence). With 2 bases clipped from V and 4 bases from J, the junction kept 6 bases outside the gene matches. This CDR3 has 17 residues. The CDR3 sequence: CASSFGLAGGPGETQYF. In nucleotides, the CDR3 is TGTGCCAGCAGCTTCGGACTAGCGGGAGGGCCAGGAGAGACCCAGTACTTC.

The CDR3 here is CASSYTVTDNQPQHF. The CDR3 coding sequence is TGTGCCAGCAGCTACACGGTGACAGATAATCAGCCCCAGCATTTT. The chain recombines TRBV7-8 with TRBJ1-5; D might be TRBD1 (5 bases). V gave up 4 bases and J gave up 4 bases, with 14 bases separating them. Germline-derived CDR1 and CDR2 are SGHVS and FQNEAQ. The length of the CDR3 is 15 residues. The whole variable domain, filled in from reference TRBV7-8 and TRBJ1-5, reads GAGVSQSPRYKVAKRGQDVALRCDPISGHVSLFWYQQALGQGPEFLTYFQNEAQLDKSGLPSDRFFAERPEGSVSTLKIQRTQQEDSAVYLCASSYTVTDNQPQHFGDGTRLSIL.

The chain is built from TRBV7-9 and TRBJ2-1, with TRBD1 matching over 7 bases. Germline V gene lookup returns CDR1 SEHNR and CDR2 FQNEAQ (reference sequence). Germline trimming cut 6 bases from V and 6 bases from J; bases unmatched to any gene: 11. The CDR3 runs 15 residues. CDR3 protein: CASSPRQGGGNEQFF. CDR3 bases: TGTGCCAGCAGTCCGAGACAGGGTGGTGGCAATGAGCAGTTCTTC.